Listed here is a single T cell receptor beta chain. The source of the sample is a study of blood T cell repertoires in COVID-19. CDR1 and CDR2 from the germline V gene are MNHEY and SVGAGI. Trimming took 2 bases from V and 6 from J, leaving 10 bases between them. CDR3 size: 14 residues. TCRdb's table, derived via immunoSEQ multiplex PCR, lists solely in-frame clones and lacks some. The repertoire holds about 330,000 clones, with around nine tenths as singletons. Sequenced sample: peripheral blood. V usage is TRBV6-5 and J usage is TRBJ2-2; maybe TRBD2 (7 bases). This TCR was recovered from a woman aged 50 to 60 with active or convalescent COVID-19. The chain's CDR3 is CASSYGEGAGELFF. In DNA, the CDR3 is TGTGCCAGCAGTTACGGGGAGGGGGCCGGGGAGCTGTTTTTT.